The 14 T cell receptor beta chains below were found in one sample sequenced in a study of blood T cell repertoires in COVID-19. Produced via immunoSEQ multiplex PCR; TCRdb's table is partial and in-frame only. The table lists about 75,000 clones, under 90% of them singletons. The sequenced sample was peripheral blood. These receptor sequences come from a human donor in a cohort sampled during active COVID-19.

The gene calls are TRBV5-4 and TRBJ2-7; 10 bases line up with TRBD2. Trimming cost V 0 bases and J 1 base; bases outside gene matches: 4. In germline, CDR1 is SGHNT, CDR2 YYREEE (reference sequence). The CDR3 totals 16 residues. CDR3 sequence reads: CASSLASSGGSYEQYF. In nucleotides, the CDR3 is TGTGCCAGCAGCTTGGCGTCTAGCGGGGGTTCCTACGAGCAGTACTTC.

The chain is built from TRBV7-8 and TRBJ2-7; 10 bases align to TRBD1. The CDR3 totals 15 residues. The germline gives CDR1 SGHVS, CDR2 FQNEAQ. J gave up 4 bases and V 4 bases, and 7 bases lay outside the gene matches. DNA of the CDR3: TGTGCCAGCAGCTGGACCGGGACAGGGGAATACGAGCAGTACTTC. It specifies CASSWTGTGEYEQYF.

V gene TRBV7-8 combines with J gene TRBJ1-5, with 7 positions matching TRBD1. The CDR3 has 16 amino acids. Germline loops: CDR1 SGHVS, CDR2 FQNEAQ. The V segment lost 1 base and the J segment 5 bases; nucleotides outside the gene matches: 8. CDR3 in amino acids: CASSLENRGSHQPQHF. As DNA, the CDR3 is TGTGCCAGCAGCTTAGAAAACAGGGGATCCCATCAGCCCCAGCATTTT.

The genes are TRBV7-3 and TRBJ2-6, with 9 bases matching TRBD1. The CDR3 is made up of 18 amino acids. The germline V gene encodes CDR1 SGHTA and CDR2 FQGTGA. V shed 5 bases, J shed 5 bases, and the junction held 13 bases outside the gene matches. The CDR3 sequence: CASSTTGGAGGWANVLTF. The DNA for the CDR3 is TGTGCCAGCAGCACAACAGGGGGCGCCGGTGGCTGGGCCAACGTCCTGACTTTC.

This clone appeared once. This sequence joins TRBV7-6 and TRBJ2-1; 13 bases line up with TRBD2. CDR1 and CDR2 from the germline V gene are SGHVS and FNYEAQ. The CDR3 is 20 amino acids. V lost 2 bases to trimming and J lost 0 bases; unmatched junction nucleotides: 10. As DNA, the CDR3 is TGTGCCAGCAGCTTACCATCACCACTAGCGGGAGGGAGCTCCTACAATGAGCAGTTCTTC. It translates to CASSLPSPLAGGSSYNEQFF.

The CDR3 DNA reads as TGTGCCAGCAGTGTAGGGGCAGGGGCGCGGACCAAATCCGGAGAAGCTTTCTTT. Protein sequence: CASSVGAGARTKSGEAFF. This chain links TRBV2 with TRBJ1-1; a weak D match, TRBD1 (6 bases). V was pared by 4 bases and J by 8 bases, with 29 bases between. Germline CDR1 reads SNHLY; CDR2 reads FYNNEI. The length of the CDR3 is 18 residues.

V usage is TRBV19 and J usage is TRBJ2-5, with 11 bases lining up with TRBD2. Germline lookup yields CDR1 LNHDA and CDR2 SQIVND (reference sequence). The V gene end was trimmed by 5 bases and the J gene end by 2 bases; junction bases not matched to a gene: 13. This CDR3 comprises 18 residues. Here the CDR3 DNA reads TGTGCCAGTAGTGAAACTAGCGGGAGTCTTTGGGAACAAGAGACCCAGTACTTC. It encodes CASSETSGSLWEQETQYF.

This chain uses TRBV19 with TRBJ1-5; 8 bases are shared with TRBD1. Per germline, CDR1 LNHDA and CDR2 SQIVND (reference sequence). Unmatched junction bases numbered 7, after V lost 10 bases and J lost 11 bases. This CDR3 comprises 11 residues. The DNA of the CDR3 is TGTGCCACTGGACAGGGAAGGGCCCAGCATTTT. Translated, it gives CATGQGRAQHF.

V and J are TRBV4-3 and TRBJ2-6, with 10 bases matching TRBD2. The length of the CDR3 is 19 residues. Germline assignment: CDR1 LGHNA and CDR2 YSLEER. Trimming cost V 4 bases and J 3 bases; bases outside gene matches: 12. CDR3: CASSPRTSGARLGANVLTF. Here the CDR3 DNA reads TGCGCCAGCAGCCCTCGGACTAGCGGAGCCCGTCTTGGGGCCAACGTCCTGACTTTC.

This clone was seen only once. The gene calls are TRBV7-8 and TRBJ2-5, with TRBD2 identical over 7 bases. Trimming cost V 2 bases and J 3 bases; bases outside gene matches: 6. The germline V gene encodes CDR1 SGHVS and CDR2 FQNEAQ. The CDR3 sequence is 15 residues long. In nucleotides, the CDR3 is TGTGCCAGCAGCTTATTGTCTAGCGGAGAAGAGACCCAGTACTTC. Residues: CASSLLSSGEETQYF.

The gene calls are TRBV3-1 (or the pseudogene TRBV3-2) and TRBJ2-7; TRBD2 might be the D (6 bases). From germline, CDR1 is LGHDT and CDR2 YNNKEL (reference sequence). This CDR3 has 11 amino acids. V was shortened by 8 bases and J by 5 bases, with 10 bases between the two germline ends. CDR3 DNA: TGTGCCAGCCGCGGGGCTAACGAGCAGTACTTC. This codes for CASRGANEQYF.

The chain links TRBV4-3 to TRBJ2-3, with a possible D match to TRBD1 (6 bases). V dropped 1 base and J dropped 2 bases, with 16 bases sitting between them. Germline lookup yields CDR1 LGHNA and CDR2 YSLEER. The CDR3 has 17 residues. CDR3 nucleotide sequence: TGCGCCAGCAGCCAAGGAGGGGGTTCCCCCTACACAGATACGCAGTATTTT. Its protein is CASSQGGGSPYTDTQYF.

This rearrangement joins TRBV18 to TRBJ2-2; a weak D match, TRBD2 (6 bases). Deletions cut 0 bases from V and 8 bases from J, with 13 bases between. Germline-derived CDR1 and CDR2 are KGHSH and LQKENI. This CDR3 comprises 15 residues. The CDR3 loop is CASSPPNGRDGELFF. DNA of the CDR3: TGTGCCAGCTCACCACCGAACGGGAGAGATGGGGAGCTGTTTTTT.

This sequence joins TRBV10-3 and TRBJ2-1; TRBD2 aligns across 11 bases. The V segment lost 2 bases and the J segment 7 bases; nucleotides outside the gene matches: 4. This CDR3 region has 15 residues. Germline CDR1 ENHRY, CDR2 SYGVKD. In DNA form, the CDR3 reads TGTGCCATCAGTGAGACTGGGACTAGCGGTAATGAGCAGTTCTTC. It specifies CAISETGTSGNEQFF.